These 9 T cell receptor beta chains came from one sample sequenced in a study of Graves' ophthalmopathy and Graves' hyperthyroidism. Amplification of the TCR beta CDR3 regions used RNA transcripts (as template). HTBI-primed RT-PCR formed the first round, and a multiplex PCR formed the second. TCRdb analysed the multiplex PCR reads with MiXCR anew, one entry per CDR3 protein. The sample consists of about 170,000 distinct CDR3 sequences, about 40% of them appearing once. The sequenced sample was peripheral blood. Receptor source: a woman aged 40 to 50 with Graves' ophthalmopathy.

This sequence joins TRBV19 and TRBJ2-5, with D possibly TRBD1 on 6 matching bases. Trimming left V 4 bases short and J 4 bases short, with 13 bases between. The germline V gene encodes CDR1 LNHDA and CDR2 SQIVND (reference sequence). CDR3 length: 14 amino acids. Written as DNA, the CDR3 is TGTGCCAGTAGTACCAGAGGGGGTCCAGAGACCCAGTACTTC. It translates to CASSTRGGPETQYF.

This clonotype appeared many times. The chain links TRBV12-3 or TRBV12-4 to TRBJ1-6; D is perhaps TRBD1 (6 bases). V dropped 6 bases and J dropped 10 bases, with 16 bases sitting between them. The length of the CDR3 is 14 residues. CDR3 DNA: TGTGCCAGCAGCCCCAGGGGTGTGGGGTCACCCCTCCACTTT. Translated, it gives CASSPRGVGSPLHF.

The sample holds many counts of this clonotype. The V gene is TRBV6-6, the J gene TRBJ2-2, with 16 bases matching TRBD2. Germline assignment: CDR1 MNHNY and CDR2 SVGAGI (reference sequence). V was pared by 6 bases and J by 5 bases, with 18 bases of the junction left unmatched. This CDR3 contains 21 residues. This CDR3 is CASRPGLAGGLGPSTTGELFF. The CDR3 DNA reads TGTGCCAGCAGACCGGGACTAGCGGGGGGGCTTGGCCCTTCTACGACCGGGGAGCTGTTTTTT.

The chain employs TRBV11-1 and TRBJ1-6, with D possibly matching TRBD1 (5 bases). V lost 2 bases and J 8 bases, leaving 19 bases between the germline ends. The CDR3 consists of 17 residues. Looked up from germline, CDR1 is SGHAT and CDR2 is FQDESV (reference sequence). DNA for the CDR3: TGTGCCAGCAGCTTACGTCGACCTGCTCGGGGGGATTCACCCCTCCACTTT. Its translation is CASSLRRPARGDSPLHF.

In this sample, this clonotype turned up many times. This chain connects TRBV19 to TRBJ1-5; possibly TRBD1 for D (5 bases). This CDR3 is 13 amino acids long. From germline, CDR1 is LNHDA and CDR2 SQIVND (reference sequence). Trimming cost V 5 bases and J 5 bases, with 10 bases left between them. CDR3 loop: CASSADTDQPQHF. CDR3 nucleotide sequence: TGTGCCAGTAGTGCGGACACGGATCAGCCCCAGCATTTT.

This clonotype has a count of ten or more. The CDR3 region has the DNA TGTGCCAGCACCGTTGGAGGGGCCCCTTCTAGCAATCAGCCCCAGCATTTT. Its protein is CASTVGGAPSSNQPQHF. The rearrangement links TRBV12-3 or TRBV12-4 to TRBJ1-5; the D gene is possibly TRBD1 (5 bases). Trimming stripped 7 bases from V and 0 bases from J, with 19 bases between. CDR3 length: 17 residues.

This clonotype was seen many times. V and J are TRBV6-6 and TRBJ2-7; D gene unclear. V was shortened by 7 bases and J by 4 bases, with 23 bases between the two germline ends. Germline loops: CDR1 MNHNY, CDR2 SVGAGI (reference sequence). The CDR3 is 16 residues long. The CDR3 reads CASNLVSGRAEYEQYF. The DNA of the CDR3 is TGTGCCAGCAATCTAGTATCGGGCCGAGCCGAATACGAGCAGTACTTC.

The sample holds many counts of this clonotype. The J gene is TRBJ1-1, the V gene TRBV2; perhaps TRBD1 as D (5 bases). V was pared by 3 bases and J by 4 bases, with 12 bases between. The CDR3 sequence is 14 residues long. Looked up from germline, CDR1 is SNHLY and CDR2 is FYNNEI. The CDR3 protein is CASSDRDGCTEAFF. The CDR3, as DNA: TGTGCCAGCAGTGACAGGGATGGCTGCACTGAAGCTTTCTTT.

The chain combines TRBV6-1 with TRBJ2-5; TRBD1 or TRBD2 may be the D gene (6 bases each). CDR3 length: 14 residues. The germline CDR1 and CDR2 sequences are MNHNS and SASEGT. V was clipped by 8 bases and J by 4 bases, with 17 bases between them. CDR3 nucleotides: TGTGCCAGCGGCTTGGGGGGCTCTCGAGAGACCCAGTACTTC. Amino acid sequence: CASGLGGSRETQYF.